This T cell receptor (beta chain) was sequenced in a study of blood T cell repertoires in COVID-19 (dated by TCRdb to 2018 to 2021). As for the study more broadly: The collaborator samples originated in the United States, Italy and Spain and spanned the acute and convalescent phases of COVID-19. The material from the prospective study consisted of cDNA or gDNA derived from T cells, B-cell-depleted T cells, or PBMCs. The dataset comprised deeply sampled blood TCRbeta repertoires from subjects exposed to, actively infected with, or recovered from COVID-19. The repertoires were released in a freely available public database intended as a resource for research on the immune response to SARS-CoV-2. The samples were drawn from two sources: the first 160 participants of the ongoing ImmuneRACE study, and 950 to 1,500 subjects contributed by 6 global collaborators. The sample metadata nearly always contained a de-identified subject ID, COVID-19 status, age in years and sex. HLA class I and class II types, where available, came from metadata supplied by the sample provider rather than from assay-based typing. What the research found in general, with its limitations: How much clinical and demographic metadata was included differed by source and by participant, and the metadata was provided uncurated.

TCRbeta CDR3 regions were amplified from genomic DNA by means of the immunoSEQ Assay, a bias-controlled multiplex PCR. On the study's bioinformatics: The number of nucleated cells in each sample was estimated from the amplification of reference gene primers within the assay. To quantify the absolute abundance of each unique TCRbeta CDR3 rearrangement, sequence reads were collapsed and filtered. For each sample, productive Simpson clonality was calculated by taking the square root of Simpson's diversity index across productive rearrangements. TCRdb limited this immuneACCESS table to in-frame rearrangements with V and J called. A share of clones is missing; checked studies link under half to unresolved V genes, and the rest is unexplained. V, J and clone size derive from that table, while D and trimming were established from the DNA sequence. Counted in this sample were fewer than 200,000 clones; about three quarters of them appeared once. In total, the top ten clones hold approximately 3% of the sample.

With regard to this clone: It has no known antigen specificity. Per-base quality was not reported, and no clone a single base away is much larger than it.

Trimming takes 5 bases from V and 2 bases from J, and the germline ends sit 13 bases apart. The CDR3 spans 15 residues, from the cysteine through the phenylalanine. Solely the CDR3 DNA is kept, with 45 bases framed from the first base. Sequences MGHRA (CDR1) and YSYEKL (CDR2) are obtained from the germline V gene. The collaborating institutions used their own protocols to collect whole blood in K2EDTA tubes. For TCRbeta analysis, collaborators shipped samples in one of three forms: frozen whole blood, isolated PBMCs, or DNA extracted from either of those sample types. The sequence derives from a man between 65 and 85 years old with acute or convalescent COVID-19. Sequencing was performed on peripheral blood. The chain links TRBV4-1 with TRBJ1-5; matching of 5 bases hints at TRBD1 as the D gene. Here the CDR3 is given as CASSYRDWGNQPQHF. The sequenced DNA: TGCGCCAGCAGCTACCGGGACTGGGGCAATCAGCCCCAGCATTTT.